These 11 T cell receptor beta chains came from one sample sequenced in a study of blood T cell repertoires in COVID-19. The table came from immunoSEQ multiplex PCR; TCRdb's copy has only in-frame clones and leaves some out. The sample holds 90,000 to 130,000 clones, about four fifths seen once. The specimen was peripheral blood. Every receptor here comes from a woman aged 65 to 85 with acute or convalescent COVID-19.

The J gene is TRBJ1-4, the V gene TRBV6-6, with D hard to call. Trimming pared 4 bases from V and 5 bases from J, leaving 11 bases between. The CDR3 sequence is 14 residues long. Germline CDR1 and CDR2: MNHNY and SVGAGI (reference sequence). CDR3 amino acids: CASSWTGVNEKLFF. The CDR3 nucleotides are TGTGCCAGCAGTTGGACGGGAGTAAATGAAAAACTGTTTTTT.

The chain combines TRBV27 with TRBJ1-6; TRBD1 agrees at 7 bases. V gave up 7 bases and J gave up 10 bases; unmatched junction bases: 13. The CDR3 spans 15 residues. CDR1 and CDR2 (germline): MNHEY, SMNVEV (reference sequence). The CDR3 reads CASTWGTEPGSPLHF. As DNA, the CDR3 is TGTGCCAGCACCTGGGGGACAGAGCCCGGCTCACCCCTCCACTTT.

This chain joins TRBV28 and TRBJ1-2; no definite D call. In germline, CDR1 is MDHEN, CDR2 SYDVKM. The germline V and J ends were trimmed by 2 bases and 4 bases, with 8 bases remaining between them. The CDR3 loop spans 13 amino acids. This CDR3 is CASSLGSPYGYTF. Written as DNA, the CDR3 is TGTGCCAGCAGTTTAGGCAGTCCCTATGGCTACACCTTC.

CDR3 nucleotides: TGCGCCAGCAGCCCCCCCGGCGACAGGCTAAACACTGAAGCTTTCTTT. It is translated as CASSPPGDRLNTEAFF. This chain connects TRBV4-1 to TRBJ1-1, with a weak D call TRBD1 (6 bases). The V end was cut by 4 bases, the J end by 2 bases, with 17 bases between. The germline V gene encodes CDR1 MGHRA and CDR2 YSYEKL. CDR3 size: 16 residues.

The count of this clone is one. The gene calls are TRBV6-2 or TRBV6-3 and TRBJ1-2, with TRBD1 identical over 10 bases. The CDR3 contains 17 residues. The germline V gene encodes CDR1 MNHEY and CDR2 SVGEGT. The trim removed 0 bases at V and 8 bases at J, leaving 12 bases unmatched. The CDR3 spells CASSYSRDRGDQMGYTF. The CDR3 DNA sequence: TGTGCCAGCAGTTACTCCCGGGACAGGGGCGACCAGATGGGCTACACCTTC.

The chain is built from TRBV14 and TRBJ2-7; 7 bases align to TRBD2. CDR3 length: 16 residues. The V segment lost 1 base and the J segment 5 bases; nucleotides outside the gene matches: 11. Germline V lookup: CDR1 SGHDN, CDR2 FVKESK. This CDR3 is CASSQVIGGGPHEQYF. DNA for the CDR3: TGTGCCAGCAGCCAAGTAATCGGGGGAGGGCCCCACGAGCAGTACTTC.

This chain uses TRBV5-1 with TRBJ1-2; no reliable D call. CDR1 is SGHRS, CDR2 YFSETQ, per germline. CDR3 length: 15 amino acids. V was pared by 0 bases and J by 1 base, with 10 bases between. The DNA of the CDR3 is TGCGCCAGCAGCTTGGAACCAACTCGTAACTATGGCTACACCTTC. Translation: CASSLEPTRNYGYTF.

This clone was seen only a few times. The rearrangement joins TRBV6-2 or TRBV6-3 to TRBJ2-2, with D perhaps matching TRBD2 (5 bases). This CDR3 contains 15 residues. V was pared by 2 bases and J by 6 bases, with 13 bases between. Germline CDR1 reads MNHEY; CDR2 reads SVGEGT. DNA of the CDR3: TGTGCCAGCAGTTACGGAGGCCTGACGCCCGGGGAGCTGTTTTTT. Protein product: CASSYGGLTPGELFF.

The CDR3 reads CASSPPPGDSNQPQHF. CDR3 in DNA: TGTGCCAGCAGCCCACCCCCGGGGGACAGCAATCAGCCCCAGCATTTT. The V and J genes are TRBV27 and TRBJ1-5; TRBD1 might be the D (5 bases). The ends were cut back, 6 bases at V and 1 base at J, with 16 bases in the middle. Per germline, CDR1 MNHEY and CDR2 SMNVEV (reference sequence). This CDR3 contains 16 residues.

The V call is TRBV2, the J call TRBJ2-7, with TRBD1 identical over 9 bases. The germline gives CDR1 SNHLY, CDR2 FYNNEI. After removal of 6 bases from V and 0 bases from J, the junction contained 3 bases not matched to a gene. The CDR3 spans 14 residues. CDR3 nucleotide sequence: TGTGCCAGCAGGTCACAGGGGGCCTCCTACGAGCAGTACTTC. This sequence encodes CASRSQGASYEQYF.

This clone was counted between two and nine times. This sequence joins TRBV4-3 and TRBJ2-5; D remains unclear. The CDR3 has 15 residues. Trimming removed 0 bases from V and 5 bases from J, with 13 bases in between. Germline-derived CDR1 and CDR2 are LGHNA and YSLEER. CDR3 amino acids: CASSQDSISRETQYF. The CDR3 region has the DNA TGCGCCAGCAGCCAAGATTCGATTTCCCGGGAGACCCAGTACTTC.